Each of the 15 T cell receptor beta chains below was sequenced from the same sample in a study of technical replicates of blood from several donors. Using immunoSEQ multiplex PCR, the repertoire was profiled, and TCRdb retains in-frame clones only, with some absent. The sample contains more than 65,000 clones, roughly 94% of which appear only once. Material for sequencing was T cells isolated from PBMCs. These receptors came from a human donor in good health.

CDR3 bases: TGCGCCAGCAGCGCACAGGGGGCTAATGAAAAACTGTTTTTT. It yields the protein CASSAQGANEKLFF. V and J are TRBV5-1 and TRBJ1-4, with 8 bases identical to TRBD1. V shed 4 bases and J 3 bases; nucleotides not matched to a gene: 2. Germline-derived CDR1 and CDR2 are SGHRS and YFSETQ. This CDR3 is built from 14 residues. Combining the CDR3 with reference TRBV5-1 and TRBJ1-4 gives the whole variable domain KAGVTQTPRYLIKTRGQQVTLSCSPISGHRSVSWYQQTPGQGLQFLFEYFSETQRNKGNFPGRFSGRQFSNSRSEMNVSTLELGDSALYLCASSAQGANEKLFFGSGTQLSVL.

The J gene is TRBJ1-1, the V gene TRBV5-6; 8 bases are shared with TRBD1. Germline V lookup: CDR1 SGHDT, CDR2 YYEEEE. The CDR3 loop spans 18 amino acids. Germline trimming cut 5 bases from V and 1 base from J; bases unmatched to any gene: 16. CDR3 sequence: CASSPRGQGLFRNTEAFF. CDR3 nucleotides: TGTGCCAGCAGTCCCCGAGGACAGGGACTTTTTAGGAACACTGAAGCTTTCTTT.

The V call is TRBV18, the J call TRBJ1-5; D gene unclear. The V and J ends lost 2 bases and 5 bases respectively, with 13 bases between them. Germline-derived CDR1 and CDR2 are KGHSH and LQKENI. The CDR3 is 15 residues long. Here the CDR3 reads CASSPSPGFDQPQHF. The DNA for the CDR3 is TGTGCCAGCTCACCAAGCCCGGGATTTGATCAGCCCCAGCATTTT.

This rearrangement joins TRBV7-9 to TRBJ2-1; 11 bases are shared with TRBD1. The CDR3 covers 19 residues. J was trimmed by 3 bases and V by 0 bases; bases with no gene match: 10. CDR1 and CDR2 (germline): SEHNR, FQNEAQ (reference sequence). CDR3 sequence (DNA): TGTGCCAGCAGCTTAGCCTGGGGGACAGGGGGATCATACTACAATGAGCAGTTCTTC. Its protein is CASSLAWGTGGSYYNEQFF.

The CDR3 nucleotides read TGTGCCAGCAGTTTTACAACCGGGGAGCTGTTTTTT. Residues: CASSFTTGELFF. This chain joins TRBV27 and TRBJ2-2; D is uncertain. Germline CDR1 and CDR2: MNHEY and SMNVEV (reference sequence). The CDR3 has 12 amino acids. V was cut by 3 bases and J by 5 bases, with 4 bases left in between.

The chain couples TRBV11-2 to TRBJ1-3; weak D call: TRBD1 (6 bases). This CDR3 comprises 15 residues. V lost 4 bases, J lost 0 bases, and 10 bases lay in between. Germline V gene data show CDR1 as SGHAT and CDR2 as FQNNGV. Here the CDR3 reads CASSSKGVSGNTIYF. The CDR3 coding sequence is TGTGCCAGCAGCTCGAAGGGGGTCTCTGGAAACACCATATATTTT.

The chain carries TRBV2 and TRBJ2-7; the D gene is possibly TRBD2 (6 bases). The CDR3 runs to 13 residues. Germline CDR1 and CDR2: SNHLY and FYNNEI. Trimming stripped 6 bases from V and 7 bases from J, with 16 bases between. The CDR3 loop is CASSGLAEVEQYF. CDR3 bases: TGTGCCAGCAGCGGGTTAGCGGAGGTTGAGCAGTACTTC. Combining the CDR3 with reference TRBV2 and TRBJ2-7 gives the whole variable domain EPEVTQTPSHQVTQMGQEVILRCVPISNHLYFYWYRQILGQKVEFLVSFYNNEISEKSEIFDDQFSVERPDGSNFTLKIRSTKLEDSAMYFCASSGLAEVEQYFGPGTRLTVT.

V is TRBV5-1 and J is TRBJ2-7, with D possibly TRBD2 on 6 matching bases. The CDR3 is 13 amino acids. Trimming shortened V by 0 bases and J by 3 bases, and 7 bases separated the two germline ends. The V gene's germline CDR1 is SGHRS and CDR2 YFSETQ. The CDR3 reads CASSLVGGYEQYF. Here the CDR3 DNA reads TGCGCCAGCAGCTTGGTGGGGGGCTACGAGCAGTACTTC.

The chain recombines TRBV28 with TRBJ2-7; D is undetermined. V lost 5 bases and J lost 7, with 18 bases in between. The CDR3 sequence is 14 residues long. Germline CDR1 reads MDHEN; CDR2 reads SYDVKM. DNA of the CDR3: TGTGCCAGCAGTCACCGGGTCTTCATGGAAGAGCAGTACTTC. Protein: CASSHRVFMEEQYF.

The CDR3 here is CASSYSQGSEQYF. CDR3 nucleotides: TGTGCCAGCAGTTACTCACAGGGTAGCGAGCAGTACTTC. The V call is TRBV6-6, the J call TRBJ2-7; the D gene is possibly TRBD1 (6 bases). The length of the CDR3 is 13 residues. V lost 0 bases to trimming and J lost 6 bases, with 9 bases between them. The germline V gene encodes CDR1 MNHNY and CDR2 SVGAGI (reference sequence).

The chain has TRBV5-4 and TRBJ2-1, with 13 bases matching TRBD2. This CDR3 comprises 14 residues. The J segment lost 7 bases and the V segment lost 7 bases, leaving 5 bases of the junction unmatched. CDR1 SGHNT and CDR2 YYREEE come from the germline V gene (reference sequence). The CDR3 bases are TGTGCCAGCCACGGACTAGCGGGGGAAAATGAGCAGTTCTTC. This translates into CASHGLAGENEQFF.

The chain uses TRBV28 and TRBJ2-7, with D possibly TRBD2 on 7 matching bases. V lost 2 bases, J lost 2 bases, and 16 bases lay in between. The CDR3 runs to 16 residues. Germline V gives CDR1 MDHEN, CDR2 SYDVKM. The CDR3 loop reads CASSLNLGGGAYEQYF. The CDR3 nucleotides are TGTGCCAGCAGTTTAAACCTCGGCGGGGGCGCCTACGAGCAGTACTTC.

CDR3 in DNA: TGTGCCAGCAGTTACTACGACAGGACTGAAGCTTTCTTT. It encodes CASSYYDRTEAFF. The chain is built from TRBV6-5 and TRBJ1-1, with a weak D call TRBD1 (6 bases). The germline V and J ends were trimmed by 1 base and 5 bases, with 8 bases remaining between them. The CDR3 consists of 13 residues. CDR1 and CDR2 (germline): MNHEY, SVGAGI.

J is TRBJ1-5 and V is TRBV6-1; D uncertain. V was trimmed by 3 bases and J by 7 bases, leaving 13 bases between them. The CDR3 is made up of 14 amino acids. Looked up from germline, CDR1 is MNHNS and CDR2 is SASEGT. CDR3 in DNA: TGTGCCAGCAGTGATTCAGTGCGAGGGCAGCCCCAGCATTTT. This codes for CASSDSVRGQPQHF.

This rearrangement joins TRBV5-1 to TRBJ2-7; D is possibly TRBD1 (6 bases). There are 15 residues in the CDR3. The V and J ends lost 6 bases and 3 bases respectively, with 19 bases between them. CDR1 is SGHRS, CDR2 YFSETQ, per germline. The CDR3 reads CASTGQTKTNYEQYF. The CDR3 DNA reads TGCGCCAGCACCGGACAGACCAAAACGAACTACGAGCAGTACTTC. Together with reference TRBV5-1 and TRBJ2-7, the CDR3 gives the full variable domain: KAGVTQTPRYLIKTRGQQVTLSCSPISGHRSVSWYQQTPGQGLQFLFEYFSETQRNKGNFPGRFSGRQFSNSRSEMNVSTLELGDSALYLCASTGQTKTNYEQYFGPGTRLTVT.